The source of this T cell receptor beta chain is a study of blood T cells in healthy people across ages. Study-wide findings and caveats: When set beside aged donors, long-lived donors presented more naive CD4+ cells and higher diversity. What prevented conclusive comparison of naive and antigen-experienced cells was that PBMCs were unsorted.

A second PCR, run for 7 to 11 cycles, used a sample-barcoded 5' primer plus a J-beta primer mix. Via MiXCR, TCRdb re-called the 5' RACE reads, giving one row per CDR3 protein. This table has some 640,000 distinct CDR3 sequences, approximately 30% appearing once. As to this clonotype: Its antigen remains unidentified.

This clonotype was sampled from a woman aged 80 or over in good health. The sample was blood.

CDR3 amino acids: CASQGGTEAFF. In DNA form, the CDR3 reads TGTGCCAGCCAGGGTGGCACTGAAGCTTTCTTT. V and J are TRBV2 and TRBJ1-1; possibly TRBD1 for D (5 bases). The CDR3 totals 11 residues. V shed 8 bases and J shed 4 bases, with 8 bases lying between them. Germline CDR1 is SNHLY and CDR2 is FYNNEI.